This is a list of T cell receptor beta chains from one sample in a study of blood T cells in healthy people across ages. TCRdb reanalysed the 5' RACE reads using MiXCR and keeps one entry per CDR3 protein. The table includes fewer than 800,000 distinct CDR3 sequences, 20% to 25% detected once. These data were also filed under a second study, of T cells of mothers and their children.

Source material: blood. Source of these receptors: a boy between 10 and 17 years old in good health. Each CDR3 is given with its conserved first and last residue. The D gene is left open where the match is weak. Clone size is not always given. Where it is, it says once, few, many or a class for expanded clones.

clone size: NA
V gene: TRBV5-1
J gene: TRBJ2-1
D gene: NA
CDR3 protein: CASSPGADSAYNEQFF
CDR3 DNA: TGCGCCAGCAGCCCGGGGGCCGACTCAGCCTACAATGAGCAGTTCTTC

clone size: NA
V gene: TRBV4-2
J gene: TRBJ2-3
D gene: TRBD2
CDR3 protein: CASSQVWLAGGQDTQYF
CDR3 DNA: TGTGCCAGCAGCCAAGTTTGGCTAGCGGGGGGCCAAGATACGCAGTATTTT

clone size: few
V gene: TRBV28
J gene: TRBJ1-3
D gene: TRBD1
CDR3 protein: CASSLSGTVAGNTIYF
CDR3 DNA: TGTGCCAGCAGTTTATCCGGGACAGTGGCTGGAAACACCATATATTTT

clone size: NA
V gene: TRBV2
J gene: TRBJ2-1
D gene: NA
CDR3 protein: CASNAGSYNEQFF
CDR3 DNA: TGTGCCAGCAATGCGGGATCTTACAATGAGCAGTTCTTC

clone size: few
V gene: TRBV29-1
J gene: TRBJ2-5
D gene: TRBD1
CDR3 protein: CSVADHRGIETQYF
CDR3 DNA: TGCAGCGTTGCCGATCACAGGGGGATAGAGACCCAGTACTTC

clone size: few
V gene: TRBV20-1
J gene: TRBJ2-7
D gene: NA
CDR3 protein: CSAIPGGYEQYF
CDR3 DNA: TGCAGTGCTATCCCCGGCGGCTACGAGCAGTACTTC

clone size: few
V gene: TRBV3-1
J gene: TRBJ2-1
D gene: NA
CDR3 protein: CASSLTLGGLVF
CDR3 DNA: TGTGCCAGCAGCCTCACACTAGGGGGGTTGGTCTTC

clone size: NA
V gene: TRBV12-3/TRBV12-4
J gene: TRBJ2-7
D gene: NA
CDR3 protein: CASSSSLGNQKQYF
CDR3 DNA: TGTGCCAGCAGTTCCAGTTTGGGGAACCAGAAGCAGTACTTC

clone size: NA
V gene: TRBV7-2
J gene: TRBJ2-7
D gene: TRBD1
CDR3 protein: CASSFVRDRAYEQYF
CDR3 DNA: TGTGCCAGCAGCTTCGTAAGGGACAGAGCCTACGAGCAGTACTTC

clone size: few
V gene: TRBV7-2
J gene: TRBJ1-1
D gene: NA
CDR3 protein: CASSPPGWEAFF
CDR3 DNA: TGTGCCAGCAGCCCCCCGGGCTGGGAAGCTTTCTTT

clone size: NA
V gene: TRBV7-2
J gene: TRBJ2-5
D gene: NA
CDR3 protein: CASSWGAGQETQYF
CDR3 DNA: TGTGCCAGCAGCTGGGGGGCAGGACAAGAGACCCAGTACTTC

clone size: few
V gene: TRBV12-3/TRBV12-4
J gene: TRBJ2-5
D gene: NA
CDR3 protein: CASRGAGSTAQYF
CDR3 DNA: TGTGCCAGCAGGGGCGCGGGGTCCACGGCCCAGTACTTC

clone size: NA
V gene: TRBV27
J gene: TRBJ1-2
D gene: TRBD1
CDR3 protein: CASSFRQGLSYGYTF
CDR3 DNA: TGTGCCAGCAGTTTCCGACAGGGGCTAAGCTATGGCTACACCTTC

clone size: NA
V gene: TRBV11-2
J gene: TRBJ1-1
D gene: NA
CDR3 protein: CASSLVGPGAEAFF
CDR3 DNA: TGTGCCAGCAGCTTAGTAGGACCGGGCGCTGAAGCTTTCTTT

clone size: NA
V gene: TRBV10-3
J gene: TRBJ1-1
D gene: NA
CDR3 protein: CAISEARSTEAFF
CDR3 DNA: TGTGCCATCAGTGAGGCTAGGTCCACTGAAGCTTTCTTT

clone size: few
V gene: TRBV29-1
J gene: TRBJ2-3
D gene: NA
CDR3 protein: CSVEGTDTQYF
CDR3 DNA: TGCAGCGTTGAAGGCACAGATACGCAGTATTTT

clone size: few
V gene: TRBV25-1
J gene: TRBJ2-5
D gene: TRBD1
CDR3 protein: CASSEPGQGGETQYF
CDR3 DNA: TGTGCCAGCAGTGAACCAGGACAGGGGGGAGAGACCCAGTACTTC

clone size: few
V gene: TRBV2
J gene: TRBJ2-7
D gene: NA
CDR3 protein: CASTGRDYYEQYF
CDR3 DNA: TGTGCCAGCACCGGAAGAGACTACTACGAGCAGTACTTC

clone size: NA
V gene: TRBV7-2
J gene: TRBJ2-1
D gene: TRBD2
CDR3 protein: CASSFTSGGDNEQFF
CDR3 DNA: TGTGCCAGCAGCTTTACTAGCGGGGGGGACAATGAGCAGTTCTTC

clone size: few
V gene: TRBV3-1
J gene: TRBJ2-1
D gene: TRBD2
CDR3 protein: CASSQAGILAGVADEQFF
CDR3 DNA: TGTGCCAGCAGCCAAGCCGGGATACTAGCGGGAGTAGCGGATGAGCAGTTCTTC

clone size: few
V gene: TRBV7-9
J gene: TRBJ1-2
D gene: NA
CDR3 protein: CASSLEGGPSYGYTF
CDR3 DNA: TGTGCCAGCAGCTTAGAGGGCGGCCCGTCCTATGGCTACACCTTC

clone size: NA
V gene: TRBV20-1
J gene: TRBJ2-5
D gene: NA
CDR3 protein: CSARDSPYELRRKETQYF
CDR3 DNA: TGCAGTGCTAGAGATTCCCCGTACGAGCTAAGGAGGAAAGAGACCCAGTACTTC

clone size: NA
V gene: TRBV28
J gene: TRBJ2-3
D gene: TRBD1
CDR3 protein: CASSRNRGKLSTQYF
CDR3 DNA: TGTGCCAGCAGCCGAAACAGGGGTAAATTAAGTACGCAGTATTTT

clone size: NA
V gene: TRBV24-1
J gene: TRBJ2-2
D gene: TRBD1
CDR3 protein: CATSDSGQPLNTGELFF
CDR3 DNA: TGTGCCACCAGTGACTCGGGACAGCCCTTGAACACCGGGGAGCTGTTTTTT

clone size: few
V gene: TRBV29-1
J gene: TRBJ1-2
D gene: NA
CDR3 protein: CSVSGRVRPDYGYTF
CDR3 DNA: TGCAGCGTCTCGGGGAGGGTGCGGCCAGACTATGGCTACACCTTC

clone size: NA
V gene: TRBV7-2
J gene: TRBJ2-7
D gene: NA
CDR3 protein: CASSLVGGGSSAEQYF
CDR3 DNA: TGTGCCAGCAGCTTAGTGGGTGGGGGCTCTAGCGCTGAGCAGTACTTC

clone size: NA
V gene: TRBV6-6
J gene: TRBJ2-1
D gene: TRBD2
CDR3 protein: CASRDRSGLTVTGEQFF
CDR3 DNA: TGTGCCAGCAGAGACAGATCGGGACTAACAGTTACGGGTGAGCAGTTCTTC

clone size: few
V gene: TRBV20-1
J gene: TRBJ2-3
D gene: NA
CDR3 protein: CSARDHQGYQDTQYF
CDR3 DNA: TGCAGTGCTAGAGATCATCAGGGGTATCAAGATACGCAGTATTTT

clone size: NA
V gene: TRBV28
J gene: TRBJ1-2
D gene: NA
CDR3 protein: CASSFDVGYGYTF
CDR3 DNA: TGTGCCAGCAGTTTTGACGTTGGCTATGGCTACACCTTC

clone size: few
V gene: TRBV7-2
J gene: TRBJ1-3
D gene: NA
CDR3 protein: CASSFGATGNTIYF
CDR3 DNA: TGTGCCAGCAGCTTCGGGGCTACTGGAAACACCATATATTTT

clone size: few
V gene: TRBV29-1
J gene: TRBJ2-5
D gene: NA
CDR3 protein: CSVASPLQETQYF
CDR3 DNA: TGCAGCGTTGCCAGTCCCCTCCAAGAGACCCAGTACTTC